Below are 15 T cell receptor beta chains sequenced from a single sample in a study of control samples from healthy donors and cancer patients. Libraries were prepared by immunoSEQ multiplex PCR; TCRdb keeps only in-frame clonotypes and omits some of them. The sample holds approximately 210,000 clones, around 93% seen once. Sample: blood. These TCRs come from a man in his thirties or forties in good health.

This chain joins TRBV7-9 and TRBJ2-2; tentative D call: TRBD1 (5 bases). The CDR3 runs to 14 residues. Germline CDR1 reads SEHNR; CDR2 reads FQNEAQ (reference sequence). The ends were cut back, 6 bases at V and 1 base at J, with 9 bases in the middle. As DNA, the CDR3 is TGTGCCAGCAGTCTCACAGGGAACACCGGGGAGCTGTTTTTT. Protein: CASSLTGNTGELFF.

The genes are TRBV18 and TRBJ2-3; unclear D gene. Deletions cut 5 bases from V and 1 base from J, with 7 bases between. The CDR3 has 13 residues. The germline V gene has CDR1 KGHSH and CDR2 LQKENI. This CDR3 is CASSFTGTDTQYF. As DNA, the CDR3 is TGTGCCAGCTCATTTACTGGCACAGATACGCAGTATTTT.

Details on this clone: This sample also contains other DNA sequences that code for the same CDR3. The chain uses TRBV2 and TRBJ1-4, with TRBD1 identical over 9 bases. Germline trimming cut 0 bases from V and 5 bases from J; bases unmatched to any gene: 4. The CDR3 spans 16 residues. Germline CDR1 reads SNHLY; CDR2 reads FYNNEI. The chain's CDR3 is CASSEALGQGNEKLFF. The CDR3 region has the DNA TGTGCCAGCAGTGAAGCGTTGGGACAGGGCAATGAAAAACTGTTTTTT.

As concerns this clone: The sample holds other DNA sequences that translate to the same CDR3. The CDR3 region has the DNA TGTGCCAGCTCACCACAGGACACCGGGGAGCTGTTTTTT. This codes for CASSPQDTGELFF. The chain joins TRBV18 to TRBJ2-2; no reliable D call. The germline V and J ends were trimmed by 1 base and 3 bases, with 3 bases remaining between them. From germline, CDR1 is KGHSH and CDR2 LQKENI. The CDR3 spans 13 residues.

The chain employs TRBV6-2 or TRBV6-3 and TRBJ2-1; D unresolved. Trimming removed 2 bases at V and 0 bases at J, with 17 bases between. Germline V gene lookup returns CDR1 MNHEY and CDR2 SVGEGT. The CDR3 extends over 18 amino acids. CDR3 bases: TGTGCCAGCAGTTACCCGCCCGTTACAACGAGCTCCTACAATGAGCAGTTCTTC. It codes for CASSYPPVTTSSYNEQFF.

The CDR3 DNA is TGTGCCAGCAGTGAATTGAGCGGGGGAGAGACCCAGTACTTC. This gives the protein CASSELSGGETQYF. The chain combines TRBV6-1 with TRBJ2-5; 8 bases match TRBD2. The germline gives CDR1 MNHNS, CDR2 SASEGT. CDR3 length equals 14 residues. V shed 2 bases and J 4 bases; nucleotides not matched to a gene: 3.

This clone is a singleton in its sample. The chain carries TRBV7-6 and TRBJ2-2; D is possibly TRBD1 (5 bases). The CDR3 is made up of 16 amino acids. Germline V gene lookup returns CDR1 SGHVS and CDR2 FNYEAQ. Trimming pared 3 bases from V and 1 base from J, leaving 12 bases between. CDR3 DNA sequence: TGTGCCAGCAGCTTCAACCTGCAGGGGAACACCGGGGAGCTGTTTTTT. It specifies CASSFNLQGNTGELFF.

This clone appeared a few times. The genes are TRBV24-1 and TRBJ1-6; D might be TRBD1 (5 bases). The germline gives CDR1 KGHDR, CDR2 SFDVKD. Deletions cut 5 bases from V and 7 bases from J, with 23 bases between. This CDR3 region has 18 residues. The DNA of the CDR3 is TGTGCCACCAGTGGTCCCGGGGGAAACACGAGCCGGAATTCACCCCTCCACTTT. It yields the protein CATSGPGGNTSRNSPLHF.

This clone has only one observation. CDR3 in amino acids: CASSWQANYGYTF. CDR3 bases: TGTGCCAGCAGTTGGCAGGCTAACTATGGCTACACCTTC. This rearrangement joins TRBV6-5 to TRBJ1-2; no clear D. The V and J ends lost 4 bases and 0 bases respectively, with 6 bases between them. The CDR3 has 13 residues. Germline V gene data show CDR1 as MNHEY and CDR2 as SVGAGI.

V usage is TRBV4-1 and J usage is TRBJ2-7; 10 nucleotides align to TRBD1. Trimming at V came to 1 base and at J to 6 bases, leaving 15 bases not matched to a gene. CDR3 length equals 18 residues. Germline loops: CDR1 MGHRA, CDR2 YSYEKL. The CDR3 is CASSQVDFRGTGASEQYF. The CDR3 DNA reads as TGCGCCAGCAGCCAAGTAGATTTCCGCGGGACAGGGGCTTCCGAGCAGTACTTC.

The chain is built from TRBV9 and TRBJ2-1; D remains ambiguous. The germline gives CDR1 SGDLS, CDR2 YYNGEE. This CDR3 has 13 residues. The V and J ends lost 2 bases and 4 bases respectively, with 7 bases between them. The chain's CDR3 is CASSVRSYNEQFF. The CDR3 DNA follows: TGTGCCAGCAGCGTTCGTAGTTACAATGAGCAGTTCTTC.

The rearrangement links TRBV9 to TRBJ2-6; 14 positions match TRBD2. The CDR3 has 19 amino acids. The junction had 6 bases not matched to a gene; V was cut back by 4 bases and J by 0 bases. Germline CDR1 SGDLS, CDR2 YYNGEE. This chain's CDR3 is CASSSRTSGGTSGANVLTF. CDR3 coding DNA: TGTGCCAGCAGCTCCAGGACTAGCGGGGGGACCTCTGGGGCCAACGTCCTGACTTTC.

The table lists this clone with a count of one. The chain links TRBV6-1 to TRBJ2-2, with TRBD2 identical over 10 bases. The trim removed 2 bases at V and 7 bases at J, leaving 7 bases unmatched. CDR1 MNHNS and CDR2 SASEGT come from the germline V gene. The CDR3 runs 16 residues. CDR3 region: CASSEPQRGGCGELFF. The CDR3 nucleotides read TGTGCCAGCAGTGAACCCCAGCGGGGGGGGTGCGGGGAGCTGTTTTTT.

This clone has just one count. CDR3 loop: CATSSGSGKNYGYTF. The CDR3 region has the DNA TGTGCCACCAGCAGTGGGTCCGGGAAGAACTATGGCTACACCTTC. The chain recombines TRBV15 with TRBJ1-2; D not resolved. The CDR3 is 15 amino acids. V was shortened by 3 bases and J by 2 bases, with 13 bases between the two germline ends. The germline gives CDR1 LNHNV, CDR2 YYDKDF (reference sequence).

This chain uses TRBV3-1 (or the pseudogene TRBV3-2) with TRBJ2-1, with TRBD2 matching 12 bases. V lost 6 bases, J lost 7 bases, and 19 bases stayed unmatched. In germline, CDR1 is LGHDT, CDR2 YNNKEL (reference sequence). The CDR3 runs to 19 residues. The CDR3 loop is CASSPFKTLLAGGPNEQFF. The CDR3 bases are TGTGCCAGCAGTCCCTTTAAAACTCTCCTAGCGGGGGGGCCTAATGAGCAGTTCTTC.